Each of the 9 T cell receptor beta chains below was sequenced from the same sample in a study of control samples from healthy donors and cancer patients. TCRdb's table, derived via immunoSEQ multiplex PCR, lists solely in-frame clones and lacks some. The table shows roughly 370,000 clones, with about nine tenths occurring only once. The sequenced sample was PBMCs. These receptors all come from a man in his forties with head and neck cancer.

This rearrangement joins TRBV19 to TRBJ2-1; D perhaps matches TRBD1 (5 bases). The CDR3 has 14 residues. Between the trimmed V and J ends, which lost 7 bases and 0 bases, there was a span of 10 bases. Germline V gives CDR1 LNHDA, CDR2 SQIVND (reference sequence). This CDR3 is CASTQGSSYNEQFF. DNA for the CDR3: TGTGCCAGTACCCAGGGTAGCTCCTACAATGAGCAGTTCTTC.

The V and J genes are TRBV7-8 and TRBJ1-1; possibly TRBD1 for D (5 bases). The CDR3 totals 13 residues. CDR1 SGHVS and CDR2 FQNEAQ come from the germline V gene. V lost 6 bases to trimming and J lost 1 base, with 9 bases between them. CDR3 sequence reads: CASSRDRNTEAFF. For the CDR3, the DNA is TGTGCCAGCAGTCGAGACAGGAACACTGAAGCTTTCTTT.

CDR3 region: CASIRTGGPGELFF. CDR3 DNA: TGTGCCAGCATAAGGACAGGGGGCCCCGGGGAGCTGTTTTTT. The chain links TRBV28 to TRBJ2-2; TRBD1 aligns across 11 bases. This CDR3 region has 14 residues. With V trimmed by 7 bases and J by 6 bases, 4 bases remained unmatched. Germline CDR1 and CDR2: MDHEN and SYDVKM. Filled out from reference TRBV28 and TRBJ2-2, the complete variable domain reads DVKVTQSSRYLVKRTGEKVFLECVQDMDHENMFWYRQDPGLGLRLIYFSYDVKMKEKGDIPEGYSVSREKKERFSLILESASTNQTSMYLCASIRTGGPGELFFGEGSRLTVL.

The CDR3 protein is CGGGRINNEQFF. In nucleotides, the CDR3 is TGCGGCGGCGGGCGTATCAACAATGAGCAGTTCTTC. The gene calls are TRBV29-1 and TRBJ2-1, with a possible D match to TRBD2 (5 bases). Germline lookup yields CDR1 SQVTM and CDR2 ANQGSEA. The CDR3 runs to 12 residues.

The rearrangement joins TRBV27 to TRBJ1-2, with D unclear. Germline CDR1 MNHEY, CDR2 SMNVEV (reference sequence). The CDR3 runs to 13 residues. V was cut by 2 bases and J by 4 bases, with 8 bases left in between. CDR3 nucleotide sequence: TGTGCCAGCAGTTTAGGTCGGTTCTATGGCTACACCTTC. Translating it yields CASSLGRFYGYTF.

The chain carries TRBV28 and TRBJ2-3, with 9 bases that match TRBD2. Looked up from germline, CDR1 is MDHEN and CDR2 is SYDVKM. V lost 3 bases and J lost 6; bases outside the gene matches: 10. The CDR3 is 16 residues long. CDR3 sequence: CASSFNGGGEGDTQYF. CDR3 sequence (DNA): TGTGCCAGCAGTTTTAATGGCGGGGGGGAAGGTGATACGCAGTATTTT.

The chain is built from TRBV9 and TRBJ2-2, with D uncertain. The germline V gene has CDR1 SGDLS and CDR2 YYNGEE. There are 13 residues in the CDR3. The V gene lost 4 bases and the J gene lost 4 bases, with 8 bases spanning the gap. This CDR3 is CASSPSGTGELFF. The CDR3 bases are TGTGCCAGCAGCCCTTCAGGCACCGGGGAGCTGTTTTTT.

The rearrangement joins TRBV28 to TRBJ2-2, with D perhaps TRBD1 (6 bases). V was clipped by 7 bases and J by 6 bases, with 18 bases between them. CDR1 is MDHEN, CDR2 SYDVKM, per germline. This CDR3 contains 15 residues. The CDR3 here is CASTFMDRGPGELFF. DNA for the CDR3: TGTGCCAGCACCTTTATGGACAGAGGCCCCGGGGAGCTGTTTTTT.

This rearrangement joins TRBV27 to TRBJ1-4; TRBD1 aligns across 7 bases. The germline gives CDR1 MNHEY, CDR2 SMNVEV (reference sequence). Germline trimming cut 7 bases from V and 4 bases from J; bases unmatched to any gene: 9. This CDR3 is 15 amino acids long. The CDR3 spells CASTIRQGLNEKLFF. In DNA form, the CDR3 reads TGTGCCAGCACCATAAGACAGGGACTTAATGAAAAACTGTTTTTT.